The 18 T cell receptor beta chains reported below all come from one sample, sequenced in a study of shared clonotypes between healthy human individuals. Sequencing was performed with immunoSEQ multiplex PCR; in TCRdb, only in-frame clones are kept and a portion is missing. The top ten clones hold around 0.13% of a sample with 2 million to 2.5 million clones, 90% to 96% of them seen once. The sequencing sample was made of naive CD4+ T cells sorted from blood. Subset specified: CD45RA+ positively selected. These receptors were taken from a man aged 18 to 29 in good health.

The rearrangement uses TRBV30 and TRBJ2-5, with 11 bases aligning to TRBD2. Trimming removed 3 bases from V and 5 bases from J; junction bases left unmatched: 8. The germline CDR1 and CDR2 sequences are GTSNPN and SVGIG (reference sequence). The CDR3 extends over 15 amino acids. The CDR3 sequence is CAWRGVAGGQETQYF. The DNA for the CDR3 is TGTGCCTGGAGGGGGGTAGCGGGAGGGCAGGAGACCCAGTACTTC.

The chain combines TRBV5-4 with TRBJ1-2; the match to TRBD1 covers 7 bases. V shed 0 bases, J shed 6 bases, and the junction held 8 bases outside the gene matches. The germline V gene has CDR1 SGHNT and CDR2 YYREEE (reference sequence). The CDR3 is 15 amino acids. Written as DNA, the CDR3 is TGTGCCAGCAGCTTGGTTTGGGGGACAGCAAATGGCTACACCTTC. Amino acid sequence: CASSLVWGTANGYTF.

The chain carries TRBV5-1 and TRBJ2-6; no clear D. The CDR3 runs 18 residues. Germline lookup yields CDR1 SGHRS and CDR2 YFSETQ. Trimming took off 0 bases at V and 2 bases at J, with 15 bases between the two ends. This chain's CDR3 is CASSLVGGSSAGANVLTF. The DNA for the CDR3 is TGCGCCAGCAGCTTGGTAGGTGGAAGCTCGGCTGGGGCCAACGTCCTGACTTTC.

This chain joins TRBV10-3 and TRBJ1-1, with a tentative D call TRBD1 (6 bases). V lost 6 bases to trimming and J lost 4 bases, with 12 bases between them. Germline V gives CDR1 ENHRY, CDR2 SYGVKD. This CDR3 comprises 13 residues. DNA of the CDR3: TGTGCCATCAGGAACAGGGAGGGCACTGAAGCTTTCTTT. It is translated as CAIRNREGTEAFF.

The chain has TRBV5-4 and TRBJ2-3; 8 nucleotides agree with TRBD1. J was trimmed by 2 bases and V by 3 bases; bases with no gene match: 8. CDR1 is SGHNT and CDR2 is YYREEE in the germline V gene (reference sequence). The CDR3 has 16 amino acids. The CDR3 loop is CASSSNQGAYTDTQYF. The CDR3 region has the DNA TGTGCCAGCAGCTCGAATCAGGGGGCTTACACAGATACGCAGTATTTT.

This clone was recorded once. V is TRBV25-1 and J is TRBJ2-1, with 9 bases matching TRBD1. The CDR3 loop spans 15 amino acids. CDR1 is MGHDK, CDR2 SYGVNS, per germline. Trimming at V came to 4 bases and at J to 12 bases, leaving 13 bases not matched to a gene. In DNA, the CDR3 is TGTGCCAGCAGTGTCCTTCTGGGACAGGGAAGGGTGCAGTTCTTC. Its translation: CASSVLLGQGRVQFF.

J is TRBJ1-1 and V is TRBV7-2; D remains unclear. Germline CDR1 reads SGHTA; CDR2 reads FQGNSA. This CDR3 is 12 amino acids long. V dropped 4 bases and J dropped 2 bases, with 5 bases sitting between them. The CDR3 sequence is CASSYFNTEAFF. In DNA, the CDR3 is TGTGCCAGCAGCTACTTTAACACTGAAGCTTTCTTT.

The CDR3 coding sequence is TGTGCCAGCAGTGAAGGGGGCGCCTTTTTTTCGAGGGGCTACACCTTC. This sequence encodes CASSEGGAFFSRGYTF. This rearrangement joins TRBV2 to TRBJ1-2; possibly TRBD1 for D (5 bases). The CDR3 spans 16 residues. Germline CDR1 is SNHLY and CDR2 is FYNNEI. V lost 1 base and J 8 bases, leaving 20 bases between the germline ends.

The CDR3 nucleotides are TGTGCCAGCAGACGAGGGGGAAATAGCAATCAGCCCCAGCATTTT. It encodes CASRRGGNSNQPQHF. The chain combines TRBV6-8 with TRBJ1-5; a weak D match, TRBD1 (6 bases). Germline CDR1 reads MNHGY; CDR2 reads SAAAGT. This CDR3 comprises 15 residues. The V gene lost 6 bases and the J gene lost 0 bases, with 12 bases spanning the gap.

V gene TRBV6-5 combines with J gene TRBJ1-6, with a possible D match to TRBD1 (5 bases). V lost 8 bases and J 5 bases, leaving 13 bases between the germline ends. Looked up from germline, CDR1 is MNHEY and CDR2 is SVGAGI. The CDR3 covers 14 residues. The CDR3 DNA follows: TGTGCCAGCCGGCAGGGAACGAATAATTCACCCCTCCACTTT. This translates into CASRQGTNNSPLHF.

Details on this clone: In the same sample, other DNA sequences code for this CDR3. The rearrangement uses TRBV5-1 and TRBJ1-4; D may be TRBD1 (6 bases). V was trimmed by 3 bases and J by 0 bases, leaving 9 bases between them. The CDR3 loop spans 15 amino acids. Per the germline V gene, CDR1 is SGHRS and CDR2 is YFSETQ. In DNA, the CDR3 is TGCGCCAGCAGCTGGGGGCGAGCAACTAATGAAAAACTGTTTTTT. As protein: CASSWGRATNEKLFF.

Note on this clone: This CDR3 is also generated by other DNA sequences in the sample. The V and J genes are TRBV18 and TRBJ2-3, with TRBD2 matching 14 bases. The CDR3 contains 17 residues. Germline V CDR1 and CDR2: KGHSH, LQKENI. J gave up 5 bases and V 2 bases, and 6 bases lay outside the gene matches. The chain's CDR3 is CASSPLGLAGVGDTQYF. CDR3 nucleotides: TGTGCCAGCTCACCATTGGGACTAGCGGGAGTTGGAGATACGCAGTATTTT. The full variable domain, in which reference TRBV18 and TRBJ2-3 provide the parts outside the CDR3, is NAGVMQNPRHLVRRRGQEARLRCSPMKGHSHVYWYRQLPEEGLKFMVYLQKENIIDESGMPKERFSAEFPKEGPSILRIQQVVRGDSAAYFCASSPLGLAGVGDTQYFGPGTRLTVL.

The chain recombines TRBV6-1 with TRBJ1-5, with a tentative D call TRBD1 (6 bases). The V gene lost 5 bases and the J gene lost 2 bases, with 13 bases spanning the gap. The germline V gene encodes CDR1 MNHNS and CDR2 SASEGT. There are 15 residues in the CDR3. CDR3 in DNA: TGTGCCAGCAGTCCCACAGGGAACCGCAATCAGCCCCAGCATTTT. Translation: CASSPTGNRNQPQHF.

The rearrangement uses TRBV5-1 and TRBJ1-4; 7 nucleotides align to TRBD1. Germline V gene lookup returns CDR1 SGHRS and CDR2 YFSETQ. V lost 3 bases to trimming and J lost 8 bases; unmatched junction nucleotides: 7. This CDR3 has 14 residues. The CDR3 is CASSSGGSAEKLFF. The DNA of the CDR3 is TGCGCCAGCAGCTCAGGGGGGTCAGCCGAAAAACTGTTTTTT.

V is TRBV7-2 and J is TRBJ2-1; 7 bases line up with TRBD2. The CDR3 sequence is 15 residues long. Germline values: CDR1 SGHTA, CDR2 FQGNSA. V shed 5 bases and J 7 bases; nucleotides not matched to a gene: 11. This CDR3 is CASSPRGLAANEQFF. DNA for the CDR3: TGTGCCAGCAGCCCGAGAGGCCTAGCGGCGAATGAGCAGTTCTTC.

The chain joins TRBV18 to TRBJ1-2; no firm D call. V gave up 0 bases and J gave up 4 bases, with 12 bases separating them. The CDR3 has 15 amino acids. CDR1 KGHSH and CDR2 LQKENI come from the germline V gene. In DNA form, the CDR3 reads TGTGCCAGCTCACCACCGGTTAGGGATGGCTATGGCTACACCTTC. Residues: CASSPPVRDGYGYTF.

The rearrangement uses TRBV27 and TRBJ1-1; TRBD1 is a possible D gene (5 bases). The CDR3 is made up of 17 amino acids. Per germline, CDR1 MNHEY and CDR2 SMNVEV (reference sequence). The ends were cut back, 2 bases at V and 0 bases at J, with 16 bases in the middle. CDR3 residues: CASSLRKGSVLNTEAFF. CDR3 DNA sequence: TGTGCCAGCAGTTTAAGGAAGGGGTCGGTTTTGAACACTGAAGCTTTCTTT.

J is TRBJ2-7 and V is TRBV5-1; TRBD1 matches 9 bases. J was trimmed by 3 bases and V by 0 bases; bases with no gene match: 7. CDR3 length: 16 amino acids. Per the germline V gene, CDR1 is SGHRS and CDR2 is YFSETQ. CDR3 in amino acids: CASSLGGGQGSYEQYF. The DNA of the CDR3 is TGCGCCAGCAGCTTGGGGGGAGGACAGGGGAGCTACGAGCAGTACTTC.